These T cell receptor beta chains were read from a single sample in a study of T-cell reconstitution after alpha-beta-depleted transplantation in children. A single record per CDR3 protein comes from TCRdb applying MiXCR to the PCR reads. The sample yields approximately 400,000 distinct CDR3 sequences, 11% seen once. Sequenced here: PBMCs from the stem cell graft donor, sampled from the stem cell graft. The receptor source for this set is a human donor who donated a stem cell graft to a child with acute myeloid leukemia. CDR3s include the opening cysteine and the closing phenylalanine or tryptophan. Fields, in order: V gene, clone size, J gene, D gene, CDR3 DNA, CDR3 protein. The D gene is left open where the match is weak. Clone size is stated in some rows and not others, as once, few, many or a class when expanded.

TRBV28	NA	TRBJ2-1	NA	TGTGCCAGCACTATAGCGGTAAGCTCCTACAATGAGCAGTTCTTC	CASTIAVSSYNEQFF
TRBV6-2/TRBV6-3	NA	TRBJ2-7	NA	TGTGCCAGCAGGGACAGCAAAACTACTTCCTACGAGCAGTACTTC	CASRDSKTTSYEQYF
TRBV20-1	few	TRBJ2-7	TRBD2	TGCAGTGCTAGAGACCCGGGACTAGCGGGAGAAGGCGAGCAGTACTTC	CSARDPGLAGEGEQYF
TRBV27	NA	TRBJ2-5	NA	TGTGCCAGCAGCGTGGGGGGGCGGTTGGAGACCCAGTACTTC	CASSVGGRLETQYF
TRBV6-2/TRBV6-3	NA	TRBJ1-1	NA	TGTGCCGGACAGAGTCGGGAGAACACTGAAGCTTTCTTT	CAGQSRENTEAFF
TRBV20-1	many	TRBJ1-1	NA	TGCAGTGCTAGAGATAGCCAGGCAGGGGTCCCTGAAGCTTTCTTT	CSARDSQAGVPEAFF
TRBV5-1	NA	TRBJ2-2	TRBD2	TGCGCCAGCAGCTTCGGCGCGGGGGAAAACACCGGGGAGCTGTTTTTT	CASSFGAGENTGELFF
TRBV5-1	few	TRBJ2-1	NA	TGCGCCAGCAGCTTGGACCTAGTGGACTCTTATAACAATGAGCAGTTCTTC	CASSLDLVDSYNNEQFF
TRBV6-1	NA	TRBJ2-6	NA	TGTGCCAGCGGGTGGGACTCTGGGGCCAACGTCCTGACTTTC	CASGWDSGANVLTF
TRBV20-1	many	TRBJ1-6	NA	TGCAGTGCTAGCGATGATAATTCACCCCTCCACTTT	CSASDDNSPLHF
TRBV7-2	few	TRBJ2-3	NA	TGTGCCAGCAGAGTGCAGGGACTGGATACGCAGTATTTT	CASRVQGLDTQYF
TRBV7-9	few	TRBJ1-2	NA	TGTGCCAGCAGCTTAAGGGGAGCAGGGGATAAGGATGGCTACACCTTC	CASSLRGAGDKDGYTF
TRBV6-5	NA	TRBJ1-6	TRBD1	TGTGCCAGCAGTTCACGGACAGGACGTAATTCACCCCTCCACTTT	CASSSRTGRNSPLHF
TRBV20-1	few	TRBJ1-3	TRBD1	TGCAGTGCTAGAGACACAGGGGGCACTGGAAACACCATATATTTT	CSARDTGGTGNTIYF
TRBV7-9	few	TRBJ1-6	TRBD1	TGTGCCAGCAGCCGTATAGTCGGGACAGATAATTCACCCCTCCACTTT	CASSRIVGTDNSPLHF
TRBV5-1	many	TRBJ2-1	NA	TGCGCCAGCAGCTCAACAGGCAATGAGCAGTTCTTC	CASSSTGNEQFF
TRBV29-1	few	TRBJ2-3	NA	TGCAGCGTTGTAGACGCCAAAGCAGATACGCAGTATTTT	CSVVDAKADTQYF
TRBV7-6	many	TRBJ2-1	TRBD1	TGTGCCAGCAGCTTAGACAGACAGGGCTTCCATGAGCAGTTCTTC	CASSLDRQGFHEQFF
TRBV7-3	NA	TRBJ2-3	NA	TGTGCCAGCAGCGGCCCGGACAGAAGCACAGATACGCAGTATTTT	CASSGPDRSTDTQYF
TRBV24-1	NA	TRBJ1-5	NA	TGTGCCACCAACCCTCTTCTGGATTTCGGGACATTGGAGGCTAATCAGCCCCAGCATTTT	CATNPLLDFGTLEANQPQHF
TRBV5-1	many	TRBJ2-1	NA	TGCGCCAGCAGCTTGGACACCACCGGGACCCAGAGCTCCTACAATGAGCAGTTCTTC	CASSLDTTGTQSSYNEQFF
TRBV5-1	NA	TRBJ2-1	NA	TGCGCCAGCAGCTTTTATCGTACCTCGAACAATGAGCAGTTCTTC	CASSFYRTSNNEQFF
TRBV7-6	few	TRBJ2-7	TRBD1	TGTGCCAGCAGCTTAATGGGACAGGGGTACGAGCAGTACTTC	CASSLMGQGYEQYF
TRBV12-5	few	TRBJ2-2	TRBD2	TGTGCTACTCGAGGACTAGCGGTAAAAAACACCGGGGAGCTGTTTTTT	CATRGLAVKNTGELFF
TRBV7-6	NA	TRBJ2-3	NA	TGTGCCAGCAGCTTAGAATTATTGGGTTATCATACGCAGTATTTT	CASSLELLGYHTQYF
TRBV20-1	few	TRBJ2-3	TRBD2	TGCAGTGCTAGAGCGACTAGCGGGAAGGGAGATACGCAGTATTTT	CSARATSGKGDTQYF
TRBV20-1	few	TRBJ2-1	TRBD2	TGCAGTGCTCCCCGCCGGGCTAGCGGACTCAGCGGGGGGTACAATGAGCAGTTCTTC	CSAPRRASGLSGGYNEQFF
TRBV25-1	NA	TRBJ1-4	NA	TGTGCCAGCAGCGGGAGTGAAAAACTGTTTTTT	CASSGSEKLFF
TRBV7-8	few	TRBJ2-3	NA	TGTGCCAGCAGCCTGACCTGGGGGGGACGGGGGCGAGATACGCAGTATTTT	CASSLTWGGRGRDTQYF
TRBV10-3	NA	TRBJ2-5	NA	TGTGCCATCAGGGACCAGGGCCCCCAAGAGACCCAGTACTTC	CAIRDQGPQETQYF
TRBV30	once	TRBJ2-1	NA	TGTGCCTGGAGTTGGGAAGTCCCAACCTACAATGAGCAGTTCTTC	CAWSWEVPTYNEQFF
TRBV19	few	TRBJ2-1	TRBD2	TGTGCCAGTAGTGGGACTAGCGGGATGTACAATGAGCAGTTCTTC	CASSGTSGMYNEQFF
TRBV5-1	many	TRBJ2-2	NA	TGCGCCAGCAGGGCTGCCCCGAACACCGGGGAGCTGTTTTTT	CASRAAPNTGELFF
TRBV7-8	few	TRBJ2-7	NA	TGTGCCAGCAGCTTAGACAGGCAAGCCTACGAGCAGTACTTC	CASSLDRQAYEQYF
TRBV11-2	NA	TRBJ2-2	NA	TGTGCCAGCAGCTTAGGTCCCGGCCGGGAGTTCCGGGCGAACACCGGGGAGCTGTTTTTT	CASSLGPGREFRANTGELFF
TRBV6-1	few	TRBJ2-7	TRBD1	TGTGCCAGCAGTACCCGGACAGGGATGGAAAACGAGCAGTACTTC	CASSTRTGMENEQYF
TRBV23-1	few	TRBJ2-3	TRBD2	TGCGCCAGCAGTCAATCTTGGCCAGCGGGAGTGGTAGATACGCAGTATTTT	CASSQSWPAGVVDTQYF
TRBV10-3	NA	TRBJ1-5	NA	TGTGCCATCAACAGAGATAGCAATCAGCCCCAGCATTTT	CAINRDSNQPQHF
TRBV12-3/TRBV12-4	few	TRBJ1-6	TRBD1	TGTGCCAGCAGTCCTGACAGGGATTTCGCTTCACCCCTCCACTTT	CASSPDRDFASPLHF
TRBV18	NA	TRBJ1-4	TRBD1	TGTGCCAGCTCACCAAAAGACGTGGGACAGCGTTTCGAAAAACTGTTTTTT	CASSPKDVGQRFEKLFF
TRBV7-6	few	TRBJ2-2	NA	TGTGCCAGCAGCTCTCTAGCGCCGAACACCGGGGAGCTGTTTTTT	CASSSLAPNTGELFF
TRBV20-1	few	TRBJ2-5	NA	TGCAGTGCCGTAGAATTGGACGTGGTGGGAGAGACCCAGTACTTC	CSAVELDVVGETQYF
TRBV20-1	NA	TRBJ2-2	NA	TGCAGTGCTAGCCTGTGGGGCGGCGAGGGCACCGGGGAGCTGTTTTTT	CSASLWGGEGTGELFF
TRBV10-3	NA	TRBJ1-5	NA	TGTGCCATCAGCACCGACAGCTATCAGCCCCAGCATTTT	CAISTDSYQPQHF
TRBV4-1	few	TRBJ2-7	NA	TGCGCCAGCAGCCAAGTAAGGTTGGGACGCGAGCAGTACTTC	CASSQVRLGREQYF
TRBV3-1	NA	TRBJ1-5	NA	TGTGCCAGCAGCCAAGAAGGCAGGGGACCCCAGCATTTT	CASSQEGRGPQHF
TRBV4-3	many	TRBJ2-1	TRBD2	TGCGCCAGCACCCGGACTAGCGGGAGCTACAATGAGCAGTTCTTC	CASTRTSGSYNEQFF
TRBV29-1	few	TRBJ2-1	NA	TGCAGCGTTGACCGCCCCTGGCTCGGTGACAATGAGCAGTTCTTC	CSVDRPWLGDNEQFF
TRBV20-1	few	TRBJ2-5	NA	TGCAGTGCTGTCCCCGGAGCGGATCAAGAGACCCAGTACTTC	CSAVPGADQETQYF
TRBV20-1	few	TRBJ2-5	TRBD2	TGCAGTGCTGGTAGCGGGATAGGCGAGACCCAGTACTTC	CSAGSGIGETQYF